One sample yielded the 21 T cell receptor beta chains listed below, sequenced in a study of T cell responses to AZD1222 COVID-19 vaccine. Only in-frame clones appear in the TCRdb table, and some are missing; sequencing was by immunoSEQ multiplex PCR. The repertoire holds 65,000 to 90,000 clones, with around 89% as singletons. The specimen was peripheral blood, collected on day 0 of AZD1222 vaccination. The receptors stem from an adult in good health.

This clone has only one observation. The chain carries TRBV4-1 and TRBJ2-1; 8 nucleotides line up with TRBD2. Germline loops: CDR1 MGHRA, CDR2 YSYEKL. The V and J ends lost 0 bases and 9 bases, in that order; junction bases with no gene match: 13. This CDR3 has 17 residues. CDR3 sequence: CASSQDPNGRALGEQFF. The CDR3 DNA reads TGCGCCAGCAGCCAAGATCCCAACGGGAGGGCCCTTGGTGAGCAGTTCTTC.

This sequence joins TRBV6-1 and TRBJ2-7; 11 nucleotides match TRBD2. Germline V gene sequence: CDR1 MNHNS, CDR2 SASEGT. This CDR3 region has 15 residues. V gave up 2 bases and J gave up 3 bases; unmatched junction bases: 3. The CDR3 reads CASSETSGSIYEQYF. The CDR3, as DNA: TGTGCCAGCAGTGAAACTAGCGGGAGTATCTACGAGCAGTACTTC.

The CDR3: CASSLLADSYNEQFF. CDR3 DNA: TGTGCCAGCAGCTTACTAGCTGACTCCTACAATGAGCAGTTCTTC. V gene TRBV9 combines with J gene TRBJ2-1, with D possibly being TRBD2 (6 bases). In germline, CDR1 is SGDLS, CDR2 YYNGEE. V was clipped by 4 bases and J by 0 bases, with 11 bases between them. The CDR3 totals 15 residues. Full variable domain (remainder filled in from reference TRBV9 and TRBJ2-1): DSGVTQTPKHLITATGQRVTLRCSPRSGDLSVYWYQQSLDQGLQFLIQYYNGEERAKGNILERFSAQQFPDLHSELNLSSLELGDSALYFCASSLLADSYNEQFFGPGTRLTVL.

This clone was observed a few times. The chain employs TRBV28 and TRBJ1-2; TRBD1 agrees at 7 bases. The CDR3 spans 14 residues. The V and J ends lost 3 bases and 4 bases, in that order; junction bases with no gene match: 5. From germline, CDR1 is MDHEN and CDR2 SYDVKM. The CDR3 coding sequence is TGTGCCAGCAGTTTTGGCGACAGGGTCTATGGCTACACCTTC. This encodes CASSFGDRVYGYTF.

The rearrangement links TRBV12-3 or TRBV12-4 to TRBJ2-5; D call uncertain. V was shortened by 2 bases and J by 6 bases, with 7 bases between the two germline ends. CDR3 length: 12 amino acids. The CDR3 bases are TGTGCCAGCAGTTTAAAATTTCAGACCCAGTACTTC. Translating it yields CASSLKFQTQYF.

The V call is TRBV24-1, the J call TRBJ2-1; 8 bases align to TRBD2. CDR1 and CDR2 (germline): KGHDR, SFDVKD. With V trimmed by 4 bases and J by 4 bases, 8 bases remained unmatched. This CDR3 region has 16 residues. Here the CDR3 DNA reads TGTGCCACCAGTGACAAGCGGGAGCCGGATTACAATGAGCAGTTCTTC. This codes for CATSDKREPDYNEQFF.

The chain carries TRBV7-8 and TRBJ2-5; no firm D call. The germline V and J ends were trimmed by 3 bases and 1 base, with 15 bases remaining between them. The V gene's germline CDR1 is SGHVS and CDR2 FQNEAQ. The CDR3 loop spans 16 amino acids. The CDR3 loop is CASSFSGRVTQETQYF. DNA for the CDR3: TGTGCCAGCAGCTTCTCTGGTCGGGTAACCCAAGAGACCCAGTACTTC.

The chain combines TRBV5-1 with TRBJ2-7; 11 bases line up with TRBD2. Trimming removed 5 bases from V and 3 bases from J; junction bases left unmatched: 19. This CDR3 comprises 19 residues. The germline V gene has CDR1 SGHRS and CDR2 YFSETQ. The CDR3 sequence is CASRFIPGLAELEVYEQYF. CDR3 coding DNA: TGCGCCAGCAGGTTCATACCGGGACTAGCGGAGTTGGAGGTCTACGAGCAGTACTTC.

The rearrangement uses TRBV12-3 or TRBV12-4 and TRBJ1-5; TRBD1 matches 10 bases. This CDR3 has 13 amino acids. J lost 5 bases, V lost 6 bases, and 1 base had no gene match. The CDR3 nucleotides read TGTGCCAGCAGGGGGACAGGGGATCAGCCCCAGCATTTT. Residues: CASRGTGDQPQHF.

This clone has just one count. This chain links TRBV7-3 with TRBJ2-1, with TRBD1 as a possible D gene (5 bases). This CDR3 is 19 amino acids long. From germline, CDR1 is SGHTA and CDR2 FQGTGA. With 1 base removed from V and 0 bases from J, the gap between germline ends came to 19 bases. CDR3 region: CASSLRVGSTAISYNEQFF. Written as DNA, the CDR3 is TGTGCCAGCAGCTTAAGAGTGGGATCGACAGCAATCTCCTACAATGAGCAGTTCTTC. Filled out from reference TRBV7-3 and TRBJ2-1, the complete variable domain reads GAGVSQTPSNKVTEKGKYVELRCDPISGHTALYWYRQSLGQGPEFLIYFQGTGAADDSGLPNDRFFAVRPEGSVSTLKIQRTERGDSAVYLCASSLRVGSTAISYNEQFFGPGTRLTVL.

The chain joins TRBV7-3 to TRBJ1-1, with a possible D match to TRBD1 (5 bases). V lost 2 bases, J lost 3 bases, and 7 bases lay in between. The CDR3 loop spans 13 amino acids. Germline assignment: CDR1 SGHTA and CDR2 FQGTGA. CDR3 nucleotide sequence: TGTGCCAGCAGCTTAGAGGGGCACACTGAAGCTTTCTTT. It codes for CASSLEGHTEAFF. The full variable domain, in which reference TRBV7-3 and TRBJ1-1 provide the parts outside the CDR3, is GAGVSQTPSNKVTEKGKYVELRCDPISGHTALYWYRQSLGQGPEFLIYFQGTGAADDSGLPNDRFFAVRPEGSVSTLKIQRTERGDSAVYLCASSLEGHTEAFFGQGTRLTVV.

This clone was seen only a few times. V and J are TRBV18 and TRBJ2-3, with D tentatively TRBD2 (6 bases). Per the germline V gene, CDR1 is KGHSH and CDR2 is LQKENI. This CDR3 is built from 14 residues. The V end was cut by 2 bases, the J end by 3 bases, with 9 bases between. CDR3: CASSPGGLTDTQYF. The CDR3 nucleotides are TGTGCCAGCTCACCAGGGGGGTTAACAGATACGCAGTATTTT.

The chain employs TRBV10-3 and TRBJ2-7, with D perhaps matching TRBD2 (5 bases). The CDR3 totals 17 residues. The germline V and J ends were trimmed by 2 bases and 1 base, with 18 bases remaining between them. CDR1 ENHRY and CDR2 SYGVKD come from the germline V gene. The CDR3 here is CAISELSGVRKSYEQYF. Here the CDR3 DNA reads TGTGCCATCAGTGAGCTAAGCGGTGTCAGAAAGTCCTACGAGCAGTACTTC.

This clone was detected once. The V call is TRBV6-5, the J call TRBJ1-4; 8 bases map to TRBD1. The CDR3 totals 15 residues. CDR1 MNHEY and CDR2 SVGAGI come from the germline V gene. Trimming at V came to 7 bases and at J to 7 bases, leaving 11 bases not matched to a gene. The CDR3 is CASKGDRGIPEKLFF. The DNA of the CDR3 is TGTGCCAGCAAGGGCGACAGGGGTATTCCTGAAAAACTGTTTTTT.

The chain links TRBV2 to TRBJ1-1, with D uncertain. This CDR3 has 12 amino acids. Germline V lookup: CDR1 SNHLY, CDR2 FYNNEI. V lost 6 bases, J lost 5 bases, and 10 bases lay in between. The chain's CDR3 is CASSAPDTEAFF. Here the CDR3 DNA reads TGTGCCAGCAGCGCTCCTGATACTGAAGCTTTCTTT.

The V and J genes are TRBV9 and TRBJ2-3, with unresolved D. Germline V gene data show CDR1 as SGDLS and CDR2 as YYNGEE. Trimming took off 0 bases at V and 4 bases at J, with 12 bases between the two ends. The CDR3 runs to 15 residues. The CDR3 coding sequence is TGTGCCAGCAGCGTAGACGCTATCTCTTCAGATACGCAGTATTTT. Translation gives CASSVDAISSDTQYF.

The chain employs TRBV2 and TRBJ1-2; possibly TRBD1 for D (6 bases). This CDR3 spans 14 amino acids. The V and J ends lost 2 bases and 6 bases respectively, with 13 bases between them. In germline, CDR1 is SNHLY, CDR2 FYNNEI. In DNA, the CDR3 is TGTGCCAGCAGTGAAAACCCGGACAGCGATGGCTACACCTTC. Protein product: CASSENPDSDGYTF.

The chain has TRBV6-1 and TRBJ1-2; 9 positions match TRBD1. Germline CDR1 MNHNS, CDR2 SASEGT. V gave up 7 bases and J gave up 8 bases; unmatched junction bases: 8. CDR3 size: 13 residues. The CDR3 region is CASTGDRAGGYTF. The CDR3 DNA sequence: TGTGCCAGCACCGGGGACAGGGCGGGGGGCTACACCTTC.

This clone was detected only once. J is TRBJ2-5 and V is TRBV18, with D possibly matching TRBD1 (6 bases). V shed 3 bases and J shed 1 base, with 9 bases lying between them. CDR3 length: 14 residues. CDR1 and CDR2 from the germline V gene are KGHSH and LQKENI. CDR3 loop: CASSPAGAQETQYF. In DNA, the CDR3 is TGTGCCAGCTCACCGGCAGGGGCCCAAGAGACCCAGTACTTC.

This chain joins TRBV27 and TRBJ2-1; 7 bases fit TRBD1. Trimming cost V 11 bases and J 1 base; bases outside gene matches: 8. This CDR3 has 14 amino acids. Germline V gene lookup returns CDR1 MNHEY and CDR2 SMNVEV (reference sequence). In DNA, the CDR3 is TGTGCCTCGTCGGGACAGATGTCCTACAATGAGCAGTTCTTC. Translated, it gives CASSGQMSYNEQFF.

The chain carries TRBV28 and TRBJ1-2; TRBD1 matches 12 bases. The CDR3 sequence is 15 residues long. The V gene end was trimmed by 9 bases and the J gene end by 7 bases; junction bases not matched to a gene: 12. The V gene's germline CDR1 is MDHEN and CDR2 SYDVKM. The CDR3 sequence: CASEGDRGLIGGYTF. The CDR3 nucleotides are TGTGCCAGTGAGGGGGACAGGGGGCTGATCGGTGGCTACACCTTC.